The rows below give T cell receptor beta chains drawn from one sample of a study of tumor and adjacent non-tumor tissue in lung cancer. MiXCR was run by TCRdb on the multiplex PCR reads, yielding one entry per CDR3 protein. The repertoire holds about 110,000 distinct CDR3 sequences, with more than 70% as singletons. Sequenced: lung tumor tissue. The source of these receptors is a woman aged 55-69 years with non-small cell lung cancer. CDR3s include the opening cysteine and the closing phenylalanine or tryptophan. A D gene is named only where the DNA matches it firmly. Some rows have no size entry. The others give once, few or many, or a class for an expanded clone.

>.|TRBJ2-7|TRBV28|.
CASTSGTASSYGQYF
TGTGCCAGCACGTCCGGGACCGCGAGCTCCTACGGGCAGTACTTC
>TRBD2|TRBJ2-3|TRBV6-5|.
CASRLAVGTDTQYF
TGCGCCAGCAGACTAGCGGTTGGCACAGATACGCAGTATTTT
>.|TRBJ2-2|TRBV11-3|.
CASTRGTGKLFF
TGTGCCAGCACCCGGGGGACCGGGAAGCTGTTTTTT
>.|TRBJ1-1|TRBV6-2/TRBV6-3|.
CASIYPTGNTETFF
TGTGCCAGCATTTACCCTACAGGGAACACTGAAACCTTCTTT
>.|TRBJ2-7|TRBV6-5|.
CAGSVPGRYEQYF
TGTGCAGGCAGTGTTCCGGGCCGCTACGAGCAGTACTTT
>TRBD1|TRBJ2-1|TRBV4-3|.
CASCHLPGTGANEQFF
TGCGCTAGCTGCCACCTGCCTGGGACAGGGGCCAATGAGCAGTTCTTC
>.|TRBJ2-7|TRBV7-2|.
CASSPDIYYEQYF
TGTGCCAGCAGCCCGGACATATACTACGAGCAGTACTTC
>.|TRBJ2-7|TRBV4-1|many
CASSQGLAVSYEQYF
TGCGCCAGCAGCCAAGGATTAGCGGTCTCCTACGAGCAGTACTTC
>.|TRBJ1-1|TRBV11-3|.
CASSSTWTANSEAFF
TGTGCCAGCAGCTCAACTTGGACGGCGAACTCTGAAGCTTTCTTT
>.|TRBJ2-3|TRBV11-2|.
CASSLRTEGSDTQYF
TGTGCCAGCAGCCTAAGGACAGAGGGATCGGATACGCAGTATTTT
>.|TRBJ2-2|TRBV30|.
CAGSVLSNGGLFF
TGTGCCGGGAGTGTCCTGAGCAACGGCGGGCTGTTTTTT
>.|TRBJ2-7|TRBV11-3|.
CASSLGSVMDDEQYF
TGTGCCAGCAGCTTAGGTTCAGTGATGGACGACGAGCAGTACTTC
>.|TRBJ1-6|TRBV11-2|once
CASSTDGGSSPLHF
TGTGCCAGCAGCACTGACGGGGGGAGCTCACCCCTCCACTTT
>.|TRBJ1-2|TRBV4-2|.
CASSYNRATYGSTF
TGTGCCAGCAGCTACAACAGGGCTACCTATGGCTCCACCTTC
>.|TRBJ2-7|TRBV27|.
CASSVTGTQALEHYF
TGTGCCAGCAGCGTGACCGGGACACAAGCCCTCGAGCACTACTTC
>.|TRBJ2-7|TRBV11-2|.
CPSSLSGSEQYF
TGTCCCAGCAGCTTATCCGGTTCCGAGCAGTACTTC
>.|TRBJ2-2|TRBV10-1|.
CASARLARELFF
TGCGCCAGCGCTAGACTTGCCAGGGAGCTGTTTTTT
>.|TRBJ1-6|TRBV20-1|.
CRARTRGENIYNSPLHF
TGCAGAGCCCGGACAAGGGGGGAAAATATTTATAATTCACCCCTCCACTTT
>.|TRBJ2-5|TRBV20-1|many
CSARHGGVPQGTQYF
TGCAGTGCTAGACATGGAGGGGTTCCCCAAGGGACCCAGTACTTC
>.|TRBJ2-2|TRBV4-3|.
CASSRRQDIGELFF
TGCGCCAGCAGCCGGCGACAGGACATTGGGGAGCTGTTTTTT
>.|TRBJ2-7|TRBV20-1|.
CSAPPGGDVFDKQYF
TGCAGTGCACCCCCTGGGGGAGATGTCTTCGACAAGCAGTACTTC
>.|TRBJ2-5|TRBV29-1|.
CSVRPPRAQGETQYF
TGCAGCGTTCGCCCTCCGAGGGCCCAGGGGGAGACCCAGTACTTC
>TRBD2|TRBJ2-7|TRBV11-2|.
CASCYGTRGSYDQYF
TGTGCCAGCTGCTACGGGACTAGAGGGAGCTACGATCAGTACTTC